The present entry profiles one T cell receptor beta chain with its context. No cognate antigen has been identified for it. Base qualities are missing; no much larger clone stands one base away. The sample comes from a study of vaccination effects on CD4 cells after COVID-19 (dated by TCRdb to about 2022). Regarding the complete study: Post-vaccine samples across the study were collected a median of 72 days after the second dose, with a range of 14 to 241. In both COVID-19 convalescent patients and infection-naive vaccine recipients, the study compared SARS-CoV-2 spike-specific CD4+ TCR repertoires from before mRNA vaccination with those from after it. The full study included 9 to 10 COVID-19 convalescent patients and a few SARS-CoV-2-naive healthy vaccine recipients. Cultures from other donors in the study were sequenced with the Oncomine TCR Beta short-read assay on an Illumina iSeq 100.

In the ViraFEST assay, PBMC were stimulated with viral peptide pools, and TCR sequencing was then used to find antigen-specific CD4+ T cell clonotypes based on their expansion. After 10 to 11 days of culture, CD4+ T cells were isolated with the EasySep CD4+ T cell isolation kit. Participants received two doses of either the BNT162b2 or the mRNA-1273 mRNA SARS-CoV-2 vaccine. The absence of prior SARS-CoV-2 infection in healthy vaccine recipients was confirmed by negative nucleocapsid antibodies before and after vaccination. Over 1.5 million PBMC per well were cultured with approximately 10 ug/ml peptides in IMDM containing around 4.6% human AB serum, approximately 10 IU/ml IL-2 and gentamicin. On days 3 and 7, half of the culture medium was replaced with fresh IL-2-containing medium. Unless otherwise noted, each peptide stimulation condition was cultured in triplicate wells. Using Ficoll-Paque Plus gradient centrifugation, PBMC were separated from whole blood and then either used fresh or cryopreserved at -140C. The overlapping peptide pools covered the spike proteins of SARS-CoV-2 and of the common cold coronaviruses HCoV-NL63, HCoV-OC43 and HCoV-229E. The QIAamp micro DNA kit was used to extract genomic DNA from the cultured CD4+ T cells.

V gives up 3 bases and J gives up 0 bases, and the segment between their germline ends measures 6 bases. For CDR1 and CDR2, the germline V gene lists MRHNA and SNTAGT. Spanning cysteine to phenylalanine, the CDR3 consists of 15 amino acids. The kept DNA is CDR3 alone, 45 bases in frame from the first base. Broader findings and caveats from the paper: Among healthy vaccine recipients, nearly all vaccine-induced clones were SARS-CoV-2 mono-reactive, and just 1 of 255 was cross-reactive with common cold coronaviruses. Clones induced by infection and clones induced by vaccination both contracted markedly at late timepoints after vaccination, which fits with T cell responses waning over time. The study was limited by a small number of convalescent patients and lacked early post-infection timepoints.

The library was produced with the immunoSEQ multiplex PCR assay. DNA from the CD4+ T cells that had been cultured and isolated underwent TCR beta CDR3 sequencing. As for how the authors treated the data: The analysis removed non-productive TCR sequences, trimmed reads to the CDR3 region, and retained only CDR3s that were 7 or more amino acids long. Antigen-specific clonotypes were identified with the MANAFEST web app by comparing expansion in peptide wells against reference cultures. Positive clones required FDR<0.05 expansion versus reference and all other wells, odds ratio above 5, and frequency above 0.1% in two replicate wells. A clonotype was defined as cross-reactive if the clonotype was significantly expanded both in SARS-CoV-2 spike wells and in at least one common cold coronavirus spike condition. CDR3 similarity was assessed by Levenshtein distance using the stringdist R package, and unrooted trees were constructed with ape in R 3.6.1. The table comes from immuneACCESS by way of TCRdb, which keeps in-frame sequences with V and J called. Part of the clones is missing from these tables; in studies checked, under half for an unresolved V gene and the rest for unknown reasons. The DNA gave D and trimming, while V, J and clone size come from that table. The sample records 20,000 to 25,000 clones, less than 85% of which are singletons. The ten biggest clones cover 7% to 10% of the sample.

Recombination joined TRBV6-4 with TRBJ1-6, with no confidently assigned D gene. Sequenced here: CD4+ T cells from PBMCs cultured with HCoV-229E spike peptides, sampled after COVID-19 vaccination. This specimen's cell subset or site label, interpreted: HCoV-229E spike overlapping peptide pool stimulation. This sequence was found in a human donor who received a COVID-19 vaccine. The CDR3 loop reads CASSEGSSYNSPLHF. The DNA is as follows: TGTGCCAGCAGTGAAGGGAGCTCCTATAATTCACCCCTCCACTTT.